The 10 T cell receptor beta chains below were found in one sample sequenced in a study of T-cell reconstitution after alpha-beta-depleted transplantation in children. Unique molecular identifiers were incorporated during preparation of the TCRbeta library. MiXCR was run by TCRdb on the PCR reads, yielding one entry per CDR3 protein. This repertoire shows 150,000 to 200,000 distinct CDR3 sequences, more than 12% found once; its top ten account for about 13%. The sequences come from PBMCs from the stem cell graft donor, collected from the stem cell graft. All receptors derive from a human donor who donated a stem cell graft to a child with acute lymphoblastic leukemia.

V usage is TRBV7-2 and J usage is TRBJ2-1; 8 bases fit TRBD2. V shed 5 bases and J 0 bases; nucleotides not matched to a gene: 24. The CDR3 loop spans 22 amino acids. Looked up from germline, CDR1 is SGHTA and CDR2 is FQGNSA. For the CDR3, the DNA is TGTGCCAGCAGCGGGATAGAGACCAGGGAAACTAGCGGAGCCAGCTCCTACAATGAGCAGTTCTTC. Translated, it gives CASSGIETRETSGASSYNEQFF.

The chain's CDR3 is CASTLDEDTQYF. The DNA for the CDR3 is TGTGCCAGCACACTGGATGAAGATACGCAGTATTTT. The V gene is TRBV7-9, the J gene TRBJ2-3; the D is unclear. The CDR3 length is 12 residues. Deletions cut 7 bases from V and 5 bases from J, with 10 bases between. Germline loops: CDR1 SEHNR, CDR2 FQNEAQ (reference sequence).

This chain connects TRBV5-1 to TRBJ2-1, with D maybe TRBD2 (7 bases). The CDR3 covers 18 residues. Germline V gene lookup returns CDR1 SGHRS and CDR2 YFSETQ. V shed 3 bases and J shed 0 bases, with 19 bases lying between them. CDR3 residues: CASSWGGRGGSSYNEQFF. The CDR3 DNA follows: TGCGCCAGCAGCTGGGGGGGTCGAGGGGGAAGCTCCTACAATGAGCAGTTCTTC.

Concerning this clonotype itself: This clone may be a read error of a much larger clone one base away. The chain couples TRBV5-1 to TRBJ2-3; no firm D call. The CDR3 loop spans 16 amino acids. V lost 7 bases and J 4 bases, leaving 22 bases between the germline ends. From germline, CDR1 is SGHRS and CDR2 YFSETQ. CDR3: CASRLGCLSSADTQYF. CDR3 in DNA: TGCGCCAGCCGCCTCGGTTGCCTCTCGTCGGCAGATACGCAGTATTTT. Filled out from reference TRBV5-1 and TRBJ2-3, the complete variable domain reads KAGVTQTPRYLIKTRGQQVTLSCSPISGHRSVSWYQQTPGQGLQFLFEYFSETQRNKGNFPGRFSGRQFSNSRSEMNVSTLELGDSALYLCASRLGCLSSADTQYFGPGTRLTVL.

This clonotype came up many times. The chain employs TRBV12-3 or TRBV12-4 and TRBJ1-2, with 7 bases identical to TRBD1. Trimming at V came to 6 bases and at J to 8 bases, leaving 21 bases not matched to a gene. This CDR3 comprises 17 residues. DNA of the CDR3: TGTGCCAGCAGGCGGGGGGCTGACAGGGAAGGAATGCGCGGCTACACCTTC. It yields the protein CASRRGADREGMRGYTF.

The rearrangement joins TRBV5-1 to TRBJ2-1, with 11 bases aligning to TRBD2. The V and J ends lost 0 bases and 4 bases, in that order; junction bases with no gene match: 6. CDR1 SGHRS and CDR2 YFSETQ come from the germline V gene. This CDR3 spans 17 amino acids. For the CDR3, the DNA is TGCGCCAGCAGCTTGGTGGTAGCGGGAGGGAAATACAATGAGCAGTTCTTC. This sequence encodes CASSLVVAGGKYNEQFF.

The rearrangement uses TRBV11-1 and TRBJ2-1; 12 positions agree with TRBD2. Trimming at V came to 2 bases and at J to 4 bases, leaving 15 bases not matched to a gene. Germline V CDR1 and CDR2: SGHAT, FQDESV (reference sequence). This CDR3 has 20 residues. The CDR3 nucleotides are TGTGCCAGCAGCTTATCAGAACTAGCGGGAGGCTGGGGGGAATACAATGAGCAGTTCTTC. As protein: CASSLSELAGGWGEYNEQFF.

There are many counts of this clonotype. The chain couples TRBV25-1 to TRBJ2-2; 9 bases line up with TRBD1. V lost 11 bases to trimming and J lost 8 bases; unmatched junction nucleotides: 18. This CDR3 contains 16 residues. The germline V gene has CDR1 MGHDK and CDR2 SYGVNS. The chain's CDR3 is CASQPRDRVPGGELFF. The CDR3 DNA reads TGTGCCTCACAACCCAGGGACAGGGTCCCCGGGGGGGAGCTGTTTTTT.

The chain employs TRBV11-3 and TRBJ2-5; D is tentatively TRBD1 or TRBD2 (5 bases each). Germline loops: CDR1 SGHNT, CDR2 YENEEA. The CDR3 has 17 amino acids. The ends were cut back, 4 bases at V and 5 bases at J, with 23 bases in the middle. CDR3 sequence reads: CASSSAFRDGGEETQYF. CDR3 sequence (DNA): TGTGCCAGCAGCTCCGCGTTCCGGGACGGCGGTGAGGAGACCCAGTACTTC.

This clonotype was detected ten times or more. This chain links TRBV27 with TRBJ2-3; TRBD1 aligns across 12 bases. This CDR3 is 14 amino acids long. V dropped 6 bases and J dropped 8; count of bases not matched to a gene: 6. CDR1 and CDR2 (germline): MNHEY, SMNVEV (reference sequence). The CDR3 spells CASRPGQGAGTQYF. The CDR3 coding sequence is TGTGCCAGCAGACCGGGACAGGGGGCGGGTACGCAGTATTTT.